The sample holds many counts of the clone carrying this T cell receptor beta chain. Its specificity is unknown. Lesional scalp tissue (obtained by punch biopsy) and peripheral blood were collected from alopecia areata patients. This specimen comes from a study of CD8+ T cells in alopecia areata. Whole-study context: Treated individuals took tofacitinib by mouth, 5 to 10 mg twice daily. Tofacitinib administration persisted for 6 to 18 months, succeeded by 6 months off drug. Regarding the study as a whole: Clonality exceeded that of normal scalp in lesional scalp, most notably in alopecia totalis/universalis.

Sequencing used cDNA as its template, made by extracting RNA and reverse transcribing it. Profiled with immunoSEQ multiplex PCR; TCRdb holds only in-frame clones, not every one. Found here are 130,000 or so clones, approximately 49% of them singletons; the top ten hold roughly a sixth. Sequencing was performed on CD8+ T cells sorted from blood, taken at week 0. The clonotype was recovered from a human donor with alopecia areata.

The CDR3 sequence: CASSYATGRYEQYF. The CDR3 DNA follows: TGTGCCAGCAGTTACGCGACAGGCCGTTACGAGCAGTACTTC. The chain couples TRBV6-6 to TRBJ2-7; TRBD1 might be the D (6 bases). Germline V gives CDR1 MNHNY, CDR2 SVGAGI (reference sequence). V was trimmed by 2 bases and J by 4 bases, leaving 12 bases between them. CDR3 length: 14 residues.